Listed below are T cell receptor beta chains from one sample, sequenced in a study of blood T cell repertoires in COVID-19. Some clones are missing from TCRdb's copy, which holds only in-frame ones; the method was immunoSEQ multiplex PCR. Of 180,000 or so clones in the sample, about 87% were seen once. Sequencing was performed on peripheral blood. Receptors were obtained from a woman between 45 and 60 years old with acute or convalescent COVID-19. The CDR3 runs from the conserved cysteine through the conserved F or W. D genes are given only for firm matches. Only part of the rows carry a size: once, few, many, or a class if the clone is expanded.

TRBJ2-5,TRBV7-2,NA,TRBD2,TGTGCCAGCAGCTTGTGGCTAGCGGGGGGAGGGGAGACCCAGTACTTC,CASSLWLAGGGETQYF
TRBJ2-5,TRBV6-5,NA,TRBD1,TGTGCCAGCGGCTCCTTAAGGGGGCACGAGACCCAGTACTTC,CASGSLRGHETQYF
TRBJ2-5,TRBV6-2/TRBV6-3,NA,NA,TGTGCCAGCAGTTACGTCGGGGGGCCGGGAGAGACCCAGTACTTC,CASSYVGGPGETQYF
TRBJ2-5,TRBV3-1/TRBV3-2,NA,NA,TGTGCCAGCAGCCCAACAGGGGAGACCCAGTACTTC,CASSPTGETQYF
TRBJ1-1,TRBV7-8,once,NA,TGTGCCAGCAGCTTAGAGAGGGTGGGGAACACTGAAGCTTTCTTT,CASSLERVGNTEAFF
TRBJ2-7,TRBV30,NA,TRBD2,TGTGCCTGGAGTGCAGGGACTAGCGGTCTTGCCTACGAGCAGTACTTC,CAWSAGTSGLAYEQYF
TRBJ1-4,TRBV4-3,NA,TRBD1,TGCGCCAGCAGCGATCAGGACAGGGGCGATGAAAAACTGTTTTTT,CASSDQDRGDEKLFF
TRBJ2-3,TRBV19,NA,TRBD2,TGTGCCAGTAGTTTAACCGGACTAGCGGGGACCACAGATACGCAGTATTTT,CASSLTGLAGTTDTQYF
TRBJ1-2,TRBV19,NA,NA,TGTGCCAGTACCTCCGGGGGGGGCGGTTTTAGGTATGGCTACACCTTC,CASTSGGGGFRYGYTF
TRBJ1-1,TRBV9,NA,NA,TGTGCCAGCAGCGTAGAAGGACATCGGAACACTGAAGCTTTCTTT,CASSVEGHRNTEAFF
TRBJ1-5,TRBV19,few,TRBD1,TGTGCCACGCATCCGGGACAGGGGGCGAATTGGGTGGTTCAGCCCCAGCATTTT,CATHPGQGANWVVQPQHF